This TCR beta chain emerged from a study of blood T cell repertoires in COVID-19. Background on the study: The samples span acute and convalescent COVID-19 from the United States, Italy and Spain.

While infection was still active, Seattle patients were enrolled and then followed longitudinally. Per the study methods: Estimates of nucleated cell counts were drawn from the amplification of reference gene primers. The repertoire was sequenced with immunoSEQ multiplex PCR; TCRdb's copy has only in-frame clones and lacks some. The D gene and trimming were derived from the DNA, and the V and J assignments and clone size from that table. Among around 100,000 clones, under 80% were seen once, and the ten largest hold around 4%. The sequence came from a man aged 70-80 years with COVID-19, enrolled during active disease. The sequenced sample was peripheral blood.

The CDR3 protein is CASSLDLPGTEAFF. The CDR3, as DNA: TGTGCCAGCAGCTTGGACTTACCTGGCACTGAAGCTTTCTTT. The V gene is TRBV7-9, the J gene TRBJ1-1; no clear D gene. This CDR3 has 14 amino acids. Germline V gene data show CDR1 as SEHNR and CDR2 as FQNEAQ (reference sequence). Deletions cut 3 bases from V and 4 bases from J, with 12 bases between.